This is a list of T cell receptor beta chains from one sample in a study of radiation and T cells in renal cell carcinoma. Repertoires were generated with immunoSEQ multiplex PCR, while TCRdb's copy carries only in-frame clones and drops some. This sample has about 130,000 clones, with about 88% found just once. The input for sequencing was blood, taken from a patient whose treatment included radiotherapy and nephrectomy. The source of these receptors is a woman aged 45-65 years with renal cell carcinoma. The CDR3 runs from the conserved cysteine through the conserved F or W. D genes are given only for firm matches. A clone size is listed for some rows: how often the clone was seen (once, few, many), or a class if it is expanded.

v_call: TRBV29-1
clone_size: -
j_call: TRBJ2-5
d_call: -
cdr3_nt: TGCAGCACTTCTTTGTCCACCCAAGAGACCCAGTACTTC
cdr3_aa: CSTSLSTQETQYF

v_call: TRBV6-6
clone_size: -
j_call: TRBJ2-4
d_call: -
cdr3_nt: TGTGCCAGCAGTTACTCAGGGGTGGGCATTCAGTACTTC
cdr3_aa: CASSYSGVGIQYF

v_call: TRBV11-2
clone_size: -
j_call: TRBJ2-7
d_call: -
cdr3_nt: TGTGCCAGCAGCCCCTCCGTGAGCTCCTACGAGCAGTACTTC
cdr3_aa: CASSPSVSSYEQYF

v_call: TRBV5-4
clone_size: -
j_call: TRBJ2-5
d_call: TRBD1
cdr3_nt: TGTGCCAGCAGCTTGGGGCAGGGGGTGGCCCAGTACTTC
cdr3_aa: CASSLGQGVAQYF

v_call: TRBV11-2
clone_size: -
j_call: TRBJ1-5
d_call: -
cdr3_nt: TGTGCCAGCAGCTTAGCACCGGGTTTCGGTCAGCCCCAGCATTTT
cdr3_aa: CASSLAPGFGQPQHF

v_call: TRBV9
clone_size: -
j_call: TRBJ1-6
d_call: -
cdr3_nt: TGTGCCAGCAGCGAACTACCGGGACCTAGGGGAAATTCACCCCTCCACTTT
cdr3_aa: CASSELPGPRGNSPLHF

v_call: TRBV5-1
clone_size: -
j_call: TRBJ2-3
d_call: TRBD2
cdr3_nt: TGCGCCAGCAGCTCCGAAGGGACTAGCGGATGGGTGGATACGCAGTATTTT
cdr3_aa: CASSSEGTSGWVDTQYF

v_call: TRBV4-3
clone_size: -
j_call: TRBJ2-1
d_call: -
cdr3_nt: TGCGCCAGCAGCCAAGATGAACCTGCCGGGTCCCTCCTTGGCGAGCAGTTCTTC
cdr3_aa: CASSQDEPAGSLLGEQFF

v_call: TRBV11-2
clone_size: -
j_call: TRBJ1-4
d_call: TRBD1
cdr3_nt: TGTGCCAGCAGCTCCGCTCGGGACAGGGGTGAAAAACTGTTTTTT
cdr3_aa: CASSSARDRGEKLFF

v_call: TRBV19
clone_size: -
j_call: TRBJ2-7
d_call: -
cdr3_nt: TGTGCCAGTAGTATAGGGGGGGTCCCTCTCGACGAGCAGTACTTC
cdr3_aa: CASSIGGVPLDEQYF

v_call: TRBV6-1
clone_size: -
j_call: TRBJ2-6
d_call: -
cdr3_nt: TGTGCCAGCAGTTTGGGGACTTCTGGGGCCAACGTCCTGACTTTC
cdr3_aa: CASSLGTSGANVLTF

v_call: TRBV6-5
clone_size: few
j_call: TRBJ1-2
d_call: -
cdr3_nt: TGTGCCAGCAGAATGGACCCTTCTAACTATGGCTACACCTTC
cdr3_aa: CASRMDPSNYGYTF

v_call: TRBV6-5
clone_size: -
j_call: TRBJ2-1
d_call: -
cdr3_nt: TGTGCCAGCAGTTACGGCGGGGAAGGGTATGAGCAGTTCTTC
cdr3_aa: CASSYGGEGYEQFF